Sequencing of this T cell receptor (beta chain) was carried out in a study of shared clonotypes between healthy human individuals. Across the study: Donors consisted of two women and a few men between 18 and 49.

As concerns this clone: Its matching antigen is unknown.

Germline V gene lookup returns CDR1 MDHEN and CDR2 SYDVKM. This CDR3 region has 17 residues. The V end was cut by 4 bases, the J end by 4 bases, with 20 bases between. Study-level findings and limits: What limited the represented genetic and exposure-history diversity was the small number of donors.

The split of CD4+ cells yielded CD45RA+ naive and CD45RA-negative memory subsets. Original data processing: ImmunoSEQ output lacked quality scores and full-length reads, limiting matched filtering. Sequenced by immunoSEQ multiplex PCR; TCRdb stores in-frame clones only, minus some. V, J and clone size are taken as reported in that table, and D and trimming were inferred from the DNA itself. The sample shows fewer than 3 million clones, around 92% of them seen only once. This receptor was obtained from a man between 18 and 29 years old in good health. Some clones in this sample may be carry-over from other donors' samples. This chain uses TRBV28 with TRBJ2-4; D gene uncertain. Sequencing was done on a sample of naive CD4+ T cells from PBMCs. Documented subset: CD45RA+ positively selected. In DNA form, the CDR3 reads TGTGCCAGCAGTTCAGCCTCCGGTGGCAGATTAAAAAACATTCAGTACTTC. Amino acid sequence: CASSSASGGRLKNIQYF.